This entry lists 23 T cell receptor beta chains sequenced from one sample in a study of OX40 agonist ivuxolimab in advanced cancers. Clones were read by immunoSEQ multiplex PCR, and TCRdb kept only the in-frame ones, dropping some. The table records 50,000 to 55,000 clones, approximately 80% of them present only once. The input for sequencing was CD4+ or CD8+ T cells sorted from blood, taken in a trial of the OX40 agonist ivuxolimab. The receptor set was obtained from an adult with an advanced solid tumor such as melanoma, head and neck, liver or kidney cancer.

The rearrangement links TRBV10-2 to TRBJ2-3; 15 nucleotides match TRBD2. This CDR3 spans 14 amino acids. Germline CDR1 WSHSY, CDR2 SAAADI. V was clipped by 8 bases and J by 4 bases; unmatched bases: 1. The CDR3 coding sequence is TGCGCCAGCGGGACTAGCGGGAGGTCAGATACGCAGTATTTT. Amino acid sequence: CASGTSGRSDTQYF.

The V gene is TRBV7-3, the J gene TRBJ1-5, with a possible D match to TRBD1 (5 bases). The CDR3 length is 19 residues. Germline CDR1 SGHTA, CDR2 FQGTGA. The ends were cut back, 2 bases at V and 0 bases at J, with 20 bases in the middle. This CDR3 is CASSLRDDRPYYSNQPQHF. The CDR3 nucleotides read TGTGCCAGCAGCTTACGGGACGACCGTCCTTATTATAGCAATCAGCCCCAGCATTTT.

By sample share, this clone is medium-sized. The rearrangement links TRBV28 to TRBJ2-7; D possibly uses TRBD1 or TRBD2 (6 bases each). Trimming shortened V by 2 bases and J by 3 bases, and 11 bases separated the two germline ends. The germline V gene has CDR1 MDHEN and CDR2 SYDVKM. The CDR3 has 14 amino acids. CDR3 in amino acids: CASSLGGPLYEQYF. DNA of the CDR3: TGTGCCAGCAGTTTAGGGGGGCCCCTCTACGAGCAGTACTTC. Combining the CDR3 with reference TRBV28 and TRBJ2-7 gives the whole variable domain DVKVTQSSRYLVKRTGEKVFLECVQDMDHENMFWYRQDPGLGLRLIYFSYDVKMKEKGDIPEGYSVSREKKERFSLILESASTNQTSMYLCASSLGGPLYEQYFGPGTRLTVT.

The J gene is TRBJ2-5, the V gene TRBV29-1; weak D call: TRBD2 (5 bases). The CDR3 runs 14 residues. Germline CDR1 is SQVTM and CDR2 is ANQGSEA. The V end lost 1 base, the J end lost 3 bases, and 12 bases lay between the germline ends. The CDR3 is CSVEAPGLKETQYF. In nucleotides, the CDR3 is TGCAGCGTTGAAGCTCCGGGGTTGAAAGAGACCCAGTACTTC.

This chain joins TRBV7-2 and TRBJ1-6; D is uncertain. V lost 6 bases and J 10 bases, leaving 13 bases between the germline ends. CDR3 length equals 13 residues. The V gene's germline CDR1 is SGHTA and CDR2 FQGNSA. The CDR3 loop reads CASSSPIPSPLHF. CDR3 DNA: TGTGCCAGCAGTTCGCCGATCCCATCACCCCTCCACTTT.

The CDR3 sequence: CATHPSPGQGGSPLHF. CDR3 DNA: TGTGCCACCCACCCCTCCCCGGGACAGGGAGGGTCACCCCTCCACTTT. J is TRBJ1-6 and V is TRBV28; TRBD1 matches 9 bases. This CDR3 has 16 amino acids. With V trimmed by 10 bases and J by 10 bases, 17 bases remained unmatched. In germline, CDR1 is MDHEN, CDR2 SYDVKM.

This clone was seen a handful of times. This chain joins TRBV6-5 and TRBJ1-2; the D is unclear. Between the trimmed V and J ends, which lost 8 bases and 4 bases, there was a span of 14 bases. Germline V gives CDR1 MNHEY, CDR2 SVGAGI. This CDR3 contains 13 residues. The CDR3 bases are TGTGCCAGCTGGTCAGGTTCGGGCTATGGCTACACCTTC. Protein product: CASWSGSGYGYTF.

This chain links TRBV7-8 with TRBJ2-2, with 9 bases matching TRBD2. The CDR3 covers 16 residues. V dropped 2 bases and J dropped 7; count of bases not matched to a gene: 8. From germline, CDR1 is SGHVS and CDR2 FQNEAQ. CDR3 sequence (DNA): TGTGCCAGCAGCTTAAGTGGTAGCGGGAGAATCGGGGAGCTGTTTTTT. Amino acids: CASSLSGSGRIGELFF.

The gene calls are TRBV9 and TRBJ2-5, with 13 positions matching TRBD2. Germline V lookup: CDR1 SGDLS, CDR2 YYNGEE. The CDR3 length is 17 residues. The ends lost 3 bases at V and 5 bases at J; junction bases unmatched: 10. The CDR3, as DNA: TGTGCCAGCAGCGCCCCGAAACTAGCGGGGGGGCGGGAGACCCAGTACTTC. This codes for CASSAPKLAGGRETQYF.

The chain carries TRBV9 and TRBJ1-2; D not certain. Trimming removed 0 bases at V and 2 bases at J, with 5 bases between. CDR1 and CDR2 from the germline V gene are SGDLS and YYNGEE. This CDR3 is 13 amino acids long. CDR3 amino acids: CASSVVLNYGYTF. Written as DNA, the CDR3 is TGTGCCAGCAGCGTAGTCCTGAACTATGGCTACACCTTC.

The chain links TRBV7-9 to TRBJ2-1, with D possibly TRBD2 on 5 matching bases. The length of the CDR3 is 14 residues. Germline CDR1 reads SEHNR; CDR2 reads FQNEAQ (reference sequence). Trimming took 2 bases from V and 8 from J, leaving 13 bases between them. The CDR3 nucleotides are TGTGCCAGCAGCTTATTCCGGGATCCGGATGAGCAGTTCTTC. Translation gives CASSLFRDPDEQFF.

The chain combines TRBV9 with TRBJ2-5; 8 bases are shared with TRBD1. TRBJ2-7 explains the end of the DNA better; the J call may be wrong. CDR1 and CDR2 from the germline V gene are SGDLS and YYNGEE. This CDR3 has 15 amino acids. For the CDR3, the DNA is TGTGCCAGCAGCGTAGGTAGGACAGGGTTGTACGAGCAGTACTTC. Translated: CASSVGRTGLYEQYF.

In its sample, this clone was seen once. The J gene is TRBJ2-2, the V gene TRBV5-1; D is unclear. Trimming left V 0 bases short and J 0 bases short, with 3 bases between. CDR1 is SGHRS and CDR2 is YFSETQ in the germline V gene. This CDR3 is 14 amino acids long. The CDR3 coding sequence is TGCGCCAGCAGCTTGGGGTCGAACACCGGGGAGCTGTTTTTT. It translates to CASSLGSNTGELFF.

The V call is TRBV7-9, the J call TRBJ2-5; TRBD1 is a possible D gene (5 bases). The germline V gene has CDR1 SEHNR and CDR2 FQNEAQ (reference sequence). The germline V and J ends were trimmed by 1 base and 2 bases, with 11 bases remaining between them. This CDR3 has 15 amino acids. CDR3 sequence: CASSLGGSLQETQYF. The CDR3 DNA sequence: TGTGCCAGCAGCTTAGGGGGCAGTCTGCAAGAGACCCAGTACTTC.

This clone has only one observation. This chain uses TRBV11-2 with TRBJ2-5; 11 nucleotides align to TRBD2. Germline V gene lookup returns CDR1 SGHAT and CDR2 FQNNGV. This CDR3 is 16 amino acids long. The V and J ends lost 5 bases and 5 bases, in that order; junction bases with no gene match: 10. The CDR3 DNA is TGTGCCAGCAGCGGTCGTAGCGGGAGGGCCGGGGAGACCCAGTACTTC. Translating gives CASSGRSGRAGETQYF. The entire variable domain, with the rest obtained from reference TRBV11-2 and TRBJ2-5, is as follows: EAGVAQSPRYKIIEKRQSVAFWCNPISGHATLYWYQQILGQGPKLLIQFQNNGVVDDSQLPKDRFSAERLKGVDSTLKIQPAKLEDSAVYLCASSGRSGRAGETQYFGPGTRLLVL.

The chain carries TRBV28 and TRBJ1-1; D remains unclear. CDR1 and CDR2 (germline): MDHEN, SYDVKM. Trimming took 5 bases from V and 11 from J, leaving 18 bases between them. This CDR3 is built from 13 residues. In DNA, the CDR3 is TGTGCCAGCAGTACCCCCAATAGGGATGCGGCTTTCTTT. Its translation: CASSTPNRDAAFF.

The J gene is TRBJ1-2, the V gene TRBV14; possible D gene TRBD1, 5 bases. V shed 0 bases and J shed 8 bases, with 13 bases lying between them. In germline, CDR1 is SGHDN, CDR2 FVKESK. The CDR3 totals 14 residues. CDR3 loop: CASSQDRGLGGYTF. CDR3 in DNA: TGTGCCAGCAGCCAAGATAGGGGCCTGGGGGGCTACACCTTC.

The chain combines TRBV18 with TRBJ2-7; 8 nucleotides match TRBD1. The junction had 4 bases not matched to a gene; V was cut back by 2 bases and J by 7 bases. The CDR3 totals 13 residues. Germline lookup yields CDR1 KGHSH and CDR2 LQKENI. The chain's CDR3 is CASSPSRQGEQYF. The CDR3 coding sequence is TGTGCCAGCTCACCATCTAGACAGGGGGAGCAGTACTTC.

The chain uses TRBV6-5 and TRBJ2-5, with D unclear. The CDR3 spans 12 residues. Germline loops: CDR1 MNHEY, CDR2 SVGAGI. V was shortened by 0 bases and J by 1 base, with 0 bases between the two germline ends. The CDR3: CASSYSQETQYF. DNA of the CDR3: TGTGCCAGCAGTTACTCCCAAGAGACCCAGTACTTC.

V and J are TRBV15 and TRBJ1-2, with D hard to call. The CDR3 consists of 14 residues. Trimming left V 0 bases short and J 8 bases short, with 13 bases between. Germline V CDR1 and CDR2: LNHNV, YYDKDF (reference sequence). This CDR3 reads CATSRDRIVVGYTF. CDR3 coding DNA: TGTGCCACCAGCAGAGACAGGATCGTGGTCGGCTACACCTTC.

This rearrangement joins TRBV18 to TRBJ1-1; 8 bases are shared with TRBD1. V lost 6 bases to trimming and J lost 5 bases; unmatched junction nucleotides: 14. Germline CDR1 and CDR2: KGHSH and LQKENI. This CDR3 is built from 16 residues. The CDR3 protein is CASSPVSGGAGTEAFF. CDR3 DNA: TGTGCCAGCTCCCCGGTGTCAGGGGGCGCGGGAACTGAAGCTTTCTTT. Using reference TRBV18 and TRBJ1-1 for the parts outside the CDR3, the full variable domain is NAGVMQNPRHLVRRRGQEARLRCSPMKGHSHVYWYRQLPEEGLKFMVYLQKENIIDESGMPKERFSAEFPKEGPSILRIQQVVRGDSAAYFCASSPVSGGAGTEAFFGQGTRLTVV.

This chain connects TRBV28 to TRBJ1-4, with 8 bases lining up with TRBD1. Germline CDR1 MDHEN, CDR2 SYDVKM. The CDR3 is 15 residues long. V lost 3 bases, J lost 7 bases, and 7 bases stayed unmatched. This chain's CDR3 is CASSLADRGVEKLFF. The CDR3 nucleotides are TGTGCCAGCAGTTTGGCCGACAGGGGTGTTGAAAAACTGTTTTTT.

The gene calls are TRBV10-1 and TRBJ2-1; no definite D call. Trimming stripped 0 bases from V and 0 bases from J, with 9 bases between. Germline V gene lookup returns CDR1 WNHNN and CDR2 SYGVQD (reference sequence). This CDR3 region has 16 residues. The CDR3 coding sequence is TGCGCCAGCAGTGAGTCGACTCACAGCTCCTACAATGAGCAGTTCTTC. This codes for CASSESTHSSYNEQFF.